What follows are 11 T cell receptor beta chains derived from one specimen sequenced in a study of cytomegalovirus exposure and HLA in healthy donors. Amplification used 60 Vbeta primers and 13 Jbeta primers. TCRdb keeps only in-frame clones here, not all; method: immunoSEQ multiplex PCR. The sample shows 85,000 to 90,000 clones, just under 90% of them seen only once. The material sequenced was PBMCs. These receptors all come from a man between 18 and 35 years old in good health and CMV-seronegative.

The V and J genes are TRBV19 and TRBJ2-2; 10 positions match TRBD1. CDR3 length: 15 residues. The V segment lost 6 bases and the J segment 3 bases; nucleotides outside the gene matches: 4. The germline V gene has CDR1 LNHDA and CDR2 SQIVND (reference sequence). CDR3 loop: CASRQGTGDTGELFF. The CDR3 coding sequence is TGTGCCAGTAGACAAGGGACAGGGGACACCGGGGAGCTGTTTTTT.

There are a few counts of this clone. The J gene is TRBJ1-1, the V gene TRBV7-9; D unresolved. Germline CDR1 is SEHNR and CDR2 is FQNEAQ (reference sequence). The V end lost 3 bases, the J end lost 0 bases, and 8 bases lay between the germline ends. The CDR3 runs 14 residues. The CDR3 coding sequence is TGTGCCAGCAGCTTCAGTGGTATGAACACTGAAGCTTTCTTT. Translating it yields CASSFSGMNTEAFF.

The chain recombines TRBV6-6 with TRBJ2-7; 9 positions match TRBD1. Germline loops: CDR1 MNHNY, CDR2 SVGAGI (reference sequence). J was trimmed by 3 bases and V by 2 bases; bases with no gene match: 8. This CDR3 is built from 16 residues. CDR3: CASSYAPRDRDYEQYF. Here the CDR3 DNA reads TGTGCCAGCAGTTACGCTCCCCGGGACAGGGACTACGAGCAGTACTTC.

The chain links TRBV5-4 to TRBJ2-3; D gene ambiguous. Germline V gene lookup returns CDR1 SGHNT and CDR2 YYREEE (reference sequence). Trimming took 4 bases from V and 5 from J, leaving 17 bases between them. The CDR3 has 15 amino acids. The CDR3 nucleotides are TGTGCCAGCAGCCCCAATCCCTTGGCTAGAGATACGCAGTATTTT. Residues: CASSPNPLARDTQYF. The full variable domain, in which reference TRBV5-4 and TRBJ2-3 provide the parts outside the CDR3, is ETGVTQSPTHLIKTRGQQVTLRCSSQSGHNTVSWYQQALGQGPQFIFQYYREEENGRGNFPPRFSGLQFPNYSSELNVNALELDDSALYLCASSPNPLARDTQYFGPGTRLTVL.

Written as DNA, the CDR3 is TGTGCCAGCAGTTGGACAGCCGCCTACGAGCAGTACTTC. This gives the protein CASSWTAAYEQYF. The chain has TRBV6-1 and TRBJ2-7, with a tentative D call TRBD1 (6 bases). The CDR3 has 13 residues. V dropped 5 bases and J dropped 2 bases, with 10 bases sitting between them. Germline CDR1 MNHNS, CDR2 SASEGT.

This clone appeared a single time. This chain links TRBV7-2 with TRBJ2-7, with 7 nucleotides matching TRBD1. Germline V gives CDR1 SGHTA, CDR2 FQGNSA. Unmatched junction bases numbered 2, after V lost 3 bases and J lost 3 bases. The CDR3 loop spans 13 amino acids. The CDR3 region has the DNA TGTGCCAGCAGCTTTAGGACAGGCTACGAGCAGTACTTC. Translated, it gives CASSFRTGYEQYF.

The chain employs TRBV5-1 and TRBJ1-1; 7 nucleotides line up with TRBD1. Trimming cost V 3 bases and J 1 base; bases outside gene matches: 3. Germline V lookup: CDR1 SGHRS, CDR2 YFSETQ. The CDR3 sequence is 14 residues long. This CDR3 is CASSWGQRNTEAFF. As DNA, the CDR3 is TGCGCCAGCAGCTGGGGACAGAGGAACACTGAAGCTTTCTTT.

The rearrangement uses TRBV4-2 and TRBJ2-2; TRBD2 matches at 12 bases. The CDR3 consists of 18 residues. V lost 4 bases, J lost 6 bases, and 12 bases stayed unmatched. Germline CDR1 reads LGHNA; CDR2 reads YNFKEQ. This chain's CDR3 is CASSPRLAGEVIAGELFF. In DNA, the CDR3 is TGTGCCAGCAGCCCCCGACTAGCGGGAGAAGTTATAGCCGGGGAGCTGTTTTTT.

The chain carries TRBV28 and TRBJ1-6; D uncertain. The germline gives CDR1 MDHEN, CDR2 SYDVKM. With 5 bases removed from V and 15 bases from J, the gap between germline ends came to 14 bases. CDR3 size: 12 residues. CDR3 in DNA: TGTGCCAGCAGTCCCCCCTGGGAGTTCCTCCACTTT. Its translation: CASSPPWEFLHF.

CDR3 amino acids: CASSATGNQPQHF. CDR3 in DNA: TGTGCCAGCAGCGCCACAGGGAATCAGCCCCAGCATTTT. The chain uses TRBV7-2 and TRBJ1-5, with D perhaps matching TRBD1 (6 bases). The V and J ends lost 5 bases and 4 bases respectively, with 9 bases between them. This CDR3 is built from 13 residues. Germline V gives CDR1 SGHTA, CDR2 FQGNSA. The full variable domain, with the rest looked up from reference TRBV7-2 and TRBJ1-5, is GAGVSQSPSNKVTEKGKDVELRCDPISGHTALYWYRQSLGQGLEFLIYFQGNSAPDKSGLPSDRFSAERTGGSVSTLTIQRTQQEDSAVYLCASSATGNQPQHFGDGTRLSIL.

J is TRBJ2-3 and V is TRBV9, with a weak D call TRBD1 (5 bases). Germline V gives CDR1 SGDLS, CDR2 YYNGEE. V shed 0 bases and J shed 2 bases, with 10 bases lying between them. CDR3 length: 15 residues. CDR3 region: CASSVGGSFTDTQYF. The CDR3 nucleotides are TGTGCCAGCAGCGTAGGGGGCAGCTTCACAGATACGCAGTATTTT.